Below, 22 T cell receptor beta chains from the same sample are listed, as sequenced in a study of early T cells in non-severe SARS-CoV-2 infection (dated by TCRdb to 2020 to 2022). Library method: 5' RACE. TCRdb lists the instrument as NextSeq 500. The public reads were reprocessed in TCRdb via fastp at Q25 and MiXCR, keeping in-frame beta chains. Each CDR3 protein appears once, grouped with its most common genes and DNA. Present in this sample are about 69,000 distinct CDR3 sequences, roughly an eighth of which were seen just once. The ten most abundant clones make up over 12% of the sample. Sequencing used whole blood. The receptors were sampled from an adult who was a healthcare worker with PCR-confirmed SARS-CoV-2 infection or an uninfected control (not recorded which).

V and J are TRBV19 and TRBJ1-4; D gene ambiguous. The CDR3 runs to 14 residues. CDR1 and CDR2 (germline): LNHDA, SQIVND (reference sequence). With 6 bases removed from V and 6 bases from J, the gap between germline ends came to 14 bases. Written as DNA, the CDR3 is TGTGCCAGTAGCCTACAGATCGCGGATGAAAAACTGTTTTTT. As protein: CASSLQIADEKLFF.

This clonotype has just a few counts. The V gene is TRBV4-3, the J gene TRBJ1-3, with 7 positions matching TRBD1. Per the germline V gene, CDR1 is LGHNA and CDR2 is YSLEER. J lost 3 bases, V lost 0 bases, and 8 bases had no gene match. The CDR3 runs 17 residues. The chain's CDR3 is CASSQETPGQIGNTIYF. The CDR3 DNA follows: TGCGCCAGCAGCCAAGAAACTCCGGGACAGATTGGAAACACCATATATTTT.

This clonotype has more than one count but fewer than ten. The chain couples TRBV7-2 to TRBJ2-5, with a weak D call TRBD2 (6 bases). V lost 2 bases and J 6 bases, leaving 28 bases between the germline ends. This CDR3 comprises 19 residues. Germline V gene sequence: CDR1 SGHTA, CDR2 FQGNSA. The CDR3 sequence is CASSLNWVTGDGLSKTQYF. In DNA, the CDR3 is TGTGCCAGCAGCTTAAACTGGGTTACGGGAGATGGTCTCTCGAAGACCCAGTACTTC.

This clonotype was recorded at least ten times. V usage is TRBV20-1 and J usage is TRBJ1-5; D is unclear. Trimming took 3 bases from V and 0 from J, leaving 9 bases between them. The CDR3 runs to 14 residues. Germline values: CDR1 DFQATT, CDR2 SNEGSKA (reference sequence). The CDR3 region is CSAREEDSNQPQHF. The CDR3 DNA reads as TGCAGTGCTAGGGAGGAGGATAGCAATCAGCCCCAGCATTTT.

The sample holds many counts of this clonotype. The chain couples TRBV2 to TRBJ2-3, with no clear D. Germline values: CDR1 SNHLY, CDR2 FYNNEI. V shed 6 bases and J shed 0 bases, with 13 bases lying between them. The CDR3 is 15 amino acids. The CDR3 spells CASRSMGTSTDTQYF. The CDR3 region has the DNA TGTGCCAGCAGGAGTATGGGAACTAGCACAGATACGCAGTATTTT.

This clonotype was observed a single time. The J gene is TRBJ2-1, the V gene TRBV5-1, with TRBD1 as a possible D gene (6 bases). This CDR3 is built from 16 residues. V lost 0 bases and J 0 bases, leaving 10 bases between the germline ends. CDR1 is SGHRS and CDR2 is YFSETQ in the germline V gene. The CDR3 DNA is TGCGCCAGCAGCTTGGGGGGGCCTCGCTCCTACAATGAGCAGTTCTTC. Its translation is CASSLGGPRSYNEQFF.

This clonotype has just a few counts. The chain has TRBV6-1 and TRBJ2-7; D not certain. This CDR3 region has 13 residues. Germline loops: CDR1 MNHNS, CDR2 SASEGT. V was trimmed by 6 bases and J by 3 bases, leaving 12 bases between them. The chain's CDR3 is CASRDGEVYEQYF. The DNA of the CDR3 is TGTGCCAGCAGAGACGGTGAGGTCTACGAGCAGTACTTC.

This clonotype was seen more than once but under ten times. The chain is built from TRBV6-2 or TRBV6-3 and TRBJ1-5; weak D call: TRBD1 (6 bases). Looked up from germline, CDR1 is MNHEY and CDR2 is SVGEGT. With 4 bases removed from V and 7 bases from J, the gap between germline ends came to 14 bases. The CDR3 is 14 residues long. Here the CDR3 DNA reads TGTGCCAGCAGTTTAGGGGGGGGTACCCAGCCCCAGCATTTT. Translating it yields CASSLGGGTQPQHF.

This clonotype has only a few counts. V gene TRBV7-8 combines with J gene TRBJ1-1; TRBD1 might be the D (5 bases). CDR1 and CDR2 (germline): SGHVS, FQNEAQ. V was shortened by 4 bases and J by 4 bases, with 7 bases between the two germline ends. CDR3 size: 12 residues. CDR3: CASSWGTTEAFF. DNA for the CDR3: TGTGCCAGCAGCTGGGGGACCACTGAAGCTTTCTTT.

On this clonotype itself: A read error may produce the germline difference seen at one junction end. DNA of the CDR3: TGTGTCAGCAGTCCTCCGGGGGGGGAGCAGTACTTC. This sequence encodes CVSSPPGGEQYF. The chain uses TRBV12-3 or TRBV12-4 and TRBJ2-7; the match to TRBD2 covers 8 bases. This CDR3 has 12 amino acids.

This clonotype was found a few times. The rearrangement joins TRBV29-1 to TRBJ2-1, with 13 bases matching TRBD2. Trimming at V came to 7 bases and at J to 10 bases, leaving 10 bases not matched to a gene. CDR3 length: 14 residues. Germline V lookup: CDR1 SQVTM, CDR2 ANQGSEA. CDR3 nucleotides: TGCAGCGACCTTACTAGCGGGGGGGCCAGGGAGCAGTTCTTC. Encoded protein: CSDLTSGGAREQFF.

This clonotype was seen a few times. This chain links TRBV6-5 with TRBJ1-2; no clear D gene. Germline V lookup: CDR1 MNHEY, CDR2 SVGAGI. The CDR3 runs to 13 residues. Trimming pared 6 bases from V and 2 bases from J, leaving 10 bases between. CDR3 in DNA: TGTGCCAGCAGGCAGACGGGCAACTATGGCTACACCTTC. Translating it yields CASRQTGNYGYTF.

This chain links TRBV11-1 with TRBJ1-1; D gene unclear. The CDR3 is 13 residues long. Trimming removed 4 bases from V and 7 bases from J, with 13 bases in between. Germline V lookup: CDR1 SGHAT, CDR2 FQDESV (reference sequence). CDR3 in DNA: TGTGCCAGCAGCTCCAGACGGACGAGTGAAGCTTTCTTT. Translated: CASSSRRTSEAFF.

The chain couples TRBV20-1 to TRBJ2-1, with TRBD2 matching over 12 bases. The CDR3 sequence is 14 residues long. The ends lost 6 bases at V and 6 bases at J; junction bases unmatched: 6. In germline, CDR1 is DFQATT, CDR2 SNEGSKA (reference sequence). The CDR3 loop is CSAVGTSGLNEQFF. The CDR3 region has the DNA TGCAGTGCGGTGGGGACTAGCGGGCTCAATGAGCAGTTCTTC.

The chain joins TRBV3-1 to TRBJ2-4; D gene unclear. The CDR3 sequence is 12 residues long. Germline assignment: CDR1 LGHDT and CDR2 YNNKEL (reference sequence). V lost 5 bases to trimming and J lost 6 bases, with 8 bases between them. The CDR3 loop reads CASSTQLNIQYF. The CDR3 DNA reads TGTGCCAGCAGCACGCAGTTAAACATTCAGTACTTC.

The chain links TRBV2 to TRBJ1-1, with unresolved D. Germline loops: CDR1 SNHLY, CDR2 FYNNEI. This CDR3 has 13 residues. Trimming cost V 6 bases and J 1 base, with 9 bases left between them. The CDR3 DNA reads TGTGCCAGCAGGGAGACACGGAACACTGAAGCTTTCTTT. Translated: CASRETRNTEAFF.

This clonotype was detected a few times. The chain joins TRBV11-1 to TRBJ1-1, with a weak D call TRBD1 (6 bases). Germline assignment: CDR1 SGHAT and CDR2 FQDESV (reference sequence). V lost 5 bases and J lost 5, with 18 bases in between. The CDR3 is made up of 15 amino acids. The CDR3 region is CASSPGGPVRTEAFF. The CDR3 region has the DNA TGTGCCAGCAGCCCCGGGGGCCCGGTTCGAACTGAAGCTTTCTTT. Full variable domain (remainder filled in from reference TRBV11-1 and TRBJ1-1): EAEVAQSPRYKITEKSQAVAFWCDPISGHATLYWYRQILGQGPELLVQFQDESVVDDSQLPKDRFSAERLKGVDSTLKIQPAELGDSAMYLCASSPGGPVRTEAFFGQGTRLTVV.

This clonotype was counted at least ten times. V and J are TRBV20-1 and TRBJ2-3; 12 bases are shared with TRBD2. This CDR3 spans 15 amino acids. The trim removed 6 bases at V and 6 bases at J, leaving 10 bases unmatched. The germline V gene encodes CDR1 DFQATT and CDR2 SNEGSKA (reference sequence). The DNA for the CDR3 is TGCAGTGCCAGCCCTAGCGGGGGGGCTGTGGATACGCAGTATTTT. Translation: CSASPSGGAVDTQYF.

This clonotype was found many times. The V gene is TRBV21-1, the J gene TRBJ2-7; the table's D call, TRBD2, has no DNA check behind it. TRBV21-1 is classified as a pseudogene. This CDR3 has 17 amino acids. The CDR3 DNA sequence: TGTGCCAGCAGCAACCCCCAGAGACTAGGATATACCTACGAGCAGTACTTC. Residues: CASSNPQRLGYTYEQYF.

The DNA for the CDR3 is TGCAGCGTTGGGGGTGGCAATCAGCCCCAGCATTTT. This translates into CSVGGGNQPQHF. The rearrangement links TRBV29-1 to TRBJ1-5; D remains unclear. Germline values: CDR1 SQVTM, CDR2 ANQGSEA. V was trimmed by 4 bases and J by 2 bases, leaving 6 bases between them. The CDR3 extends over 12 amino acids.

This clonotype was counted ten times or more. V gene TRBV20-1 combines with J gene TRBJ1-1, with 7 bases identical to TRBD1. The CDR3 extends over 13 amino acids. With 4 bases clipped from V and 12 bases from J, the junction kept 14 bases outside the gene matches. Germline V gives CDR1 DFQATT, CDR2 SNEGSKA (reference sequence). CDR3 region: CSATPTGTLNTFF. In nucleotides, the CDR3 is TGCAGTGCTACCCCGACAGGGACCCTAAATACTTTCTTT.

This clonotype appeared a few times. The V call is TRBV12-3 or TRBV12-4, the J call TRBJ1-1; D unclear. Trimming stripped 9 bases from V and 4 bases from J, with 12 bases between. The CDR3 runs to 12 residues. CDR3: CASSMGFTEAFF. The CDR3 DNA sequence: TGTGCCAGTTCAATGGGTTTCACTGAAGCTTTCTTT.